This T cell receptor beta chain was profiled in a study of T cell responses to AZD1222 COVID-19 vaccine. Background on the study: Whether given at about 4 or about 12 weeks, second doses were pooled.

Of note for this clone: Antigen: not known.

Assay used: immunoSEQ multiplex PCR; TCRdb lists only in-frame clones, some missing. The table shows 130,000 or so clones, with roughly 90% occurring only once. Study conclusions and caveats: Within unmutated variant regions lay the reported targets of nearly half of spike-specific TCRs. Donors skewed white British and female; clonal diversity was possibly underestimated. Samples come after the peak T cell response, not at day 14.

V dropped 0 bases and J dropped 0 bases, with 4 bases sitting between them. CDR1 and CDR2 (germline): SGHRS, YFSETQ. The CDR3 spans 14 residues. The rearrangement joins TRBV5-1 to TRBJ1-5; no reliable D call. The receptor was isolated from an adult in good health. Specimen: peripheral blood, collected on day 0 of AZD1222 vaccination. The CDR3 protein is CASSLDGSNQPQHF. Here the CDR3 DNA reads TGCGCCAGCAGCTTGGACGGTAGCAATCAGCCCCAGCATTTT.